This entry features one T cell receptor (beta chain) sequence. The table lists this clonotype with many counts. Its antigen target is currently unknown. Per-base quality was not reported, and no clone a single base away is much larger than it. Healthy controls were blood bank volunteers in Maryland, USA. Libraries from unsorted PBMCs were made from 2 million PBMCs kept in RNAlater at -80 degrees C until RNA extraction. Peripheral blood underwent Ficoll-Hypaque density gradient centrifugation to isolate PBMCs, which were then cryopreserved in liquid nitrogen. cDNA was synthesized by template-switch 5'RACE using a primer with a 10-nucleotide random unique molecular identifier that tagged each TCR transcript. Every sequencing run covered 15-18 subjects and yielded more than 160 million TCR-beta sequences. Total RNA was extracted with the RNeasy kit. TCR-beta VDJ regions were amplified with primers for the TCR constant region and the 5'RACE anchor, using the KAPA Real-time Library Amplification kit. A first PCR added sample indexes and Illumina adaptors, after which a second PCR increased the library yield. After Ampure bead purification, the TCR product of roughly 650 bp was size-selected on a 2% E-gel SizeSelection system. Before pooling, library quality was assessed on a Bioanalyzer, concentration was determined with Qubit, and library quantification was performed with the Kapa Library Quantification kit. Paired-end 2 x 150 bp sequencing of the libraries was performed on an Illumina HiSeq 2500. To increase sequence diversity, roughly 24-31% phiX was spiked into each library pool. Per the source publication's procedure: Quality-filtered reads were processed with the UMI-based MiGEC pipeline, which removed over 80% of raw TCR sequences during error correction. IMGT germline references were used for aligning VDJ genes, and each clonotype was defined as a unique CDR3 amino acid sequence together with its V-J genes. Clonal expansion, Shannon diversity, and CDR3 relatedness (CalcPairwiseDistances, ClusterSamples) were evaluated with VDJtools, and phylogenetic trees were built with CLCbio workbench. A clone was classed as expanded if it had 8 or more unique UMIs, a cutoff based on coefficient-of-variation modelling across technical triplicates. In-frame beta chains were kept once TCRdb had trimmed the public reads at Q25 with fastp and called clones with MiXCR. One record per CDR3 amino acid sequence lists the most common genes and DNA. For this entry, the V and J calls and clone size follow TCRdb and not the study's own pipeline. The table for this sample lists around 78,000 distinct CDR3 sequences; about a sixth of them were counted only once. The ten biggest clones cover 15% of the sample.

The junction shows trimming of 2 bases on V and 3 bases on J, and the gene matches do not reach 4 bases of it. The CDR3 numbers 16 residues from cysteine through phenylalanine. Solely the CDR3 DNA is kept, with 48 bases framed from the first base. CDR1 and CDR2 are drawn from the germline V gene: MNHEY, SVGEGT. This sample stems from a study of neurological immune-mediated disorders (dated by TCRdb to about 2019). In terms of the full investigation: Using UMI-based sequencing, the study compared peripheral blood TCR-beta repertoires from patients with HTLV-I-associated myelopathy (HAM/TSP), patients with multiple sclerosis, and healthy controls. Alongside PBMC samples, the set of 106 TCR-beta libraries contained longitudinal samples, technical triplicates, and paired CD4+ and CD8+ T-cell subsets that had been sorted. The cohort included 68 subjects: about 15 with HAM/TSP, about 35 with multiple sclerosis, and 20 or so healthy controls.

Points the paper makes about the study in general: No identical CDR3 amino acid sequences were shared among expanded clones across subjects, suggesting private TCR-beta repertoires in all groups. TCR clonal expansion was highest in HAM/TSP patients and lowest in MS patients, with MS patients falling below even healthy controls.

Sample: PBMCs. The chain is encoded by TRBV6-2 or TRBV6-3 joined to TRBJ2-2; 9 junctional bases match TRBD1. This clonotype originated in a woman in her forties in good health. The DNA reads TGTGCCAGCAGTTACGGGGACAGGGCGGACACCGGGGAGCTGTTTTTT. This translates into CASSYGDRADTGELFF.